This entry lists 21 T cell receptor beta chains sequenced from one sample in a study of shared clonotypes between healthy human individuals. The table came from immunoSEQ multiplex PCR; TCRdb's copy has only in-frame clones and leaves some out. The data contain about 480,000 clones, about 79% of them singletons. What was sequenced was PBMCs. These receptors were obtained from a woman aged 40-49 years in good health. Some clones in this sample may be carry-over from other donors' samples.

The chain has TRBV5-6 and TRBJ2-5; TRBD1 matches at 12 bases. Germline CDR1 SGHDT, CDR2 YYEEEE. V shed 2 bases and J 5 bases; nucleotides not matched to a gene: 4. The CDR3 has 15 amino acids. CDR3 sequence (DNA): TGTGCCAGCAGCTTCTGGGACAGGGGGCGCGAGACCCAGTACTTC. Residues: CASSFWDRGRETQYF.

This clone came up once. This specimen includes other DNA sequences encoding the same CDR3. The CDR3 spells CASSLGSGTGSGNTIYF. Here the CDR3 DNA reads TGCGCCAGCAGCTTGGGCTCCGGGACAGGGAGCGGAAACACCATATATTTT. The chain joins TRBV5-1 to TRBJ1-3; 9 bases fit TRBD1. The CDR3 extends over 17 amino acids. V lost 0 bases, J lost 4 bases, and 8 bases stayed unmatched. Germline V lookup: CDR1 SGHRS, CDR2 YFSETQ.

The V gene is TRBV10-2, the J gene TRBJ1-5; perhaps TRBD1 as D (5 bases). Germline CDR1 reads WSHSY; CDR2 reads SAAADI. There are 13 residues in the CDR3. The V end lost 4 bases, the J end lost 6 bases, and 10 bases lay between the germline ends. The CDR3 coding sequence is TGCGCCAGCAGTGTGGGGCAGGGTCAGCCCCAGCATTTT. Residues: CASSVGQGQPQHF.

This CDR3 reads CASSIGTGPGDEQFF. As DNA, the CDR3 is TGTGCCAGTAGTATCGGAACAGGGCCTGGGGATGAGCAGTTCTTC. This chain joins TRBV19 and TRBJ2-1; tentatively, D is TRBD1 (6 bases). The CDR3 totals 15 residues. Trimming pared 3 bases from V and 8 bases from J, leaving 17 bases between. Germline loops: CDR1 LNHDA, CDR2 SQIVND (reference sequence).

The chain recombines TRBV5-1 with TRBJ1-1; weak D call: TRBD1 (6 bases). The CDR3 extends over 15 amino acids. V dropped 3 bases and J dropped 2 bases, with 14 bases sitting between them. The germline gives CDR1 SGHRS, CDR2 YFSETQ. The CDR3 sequence: CASSYRGDINTEAFF. DNA for the CDR3: TGCGCCAGCAGCTACCGAGGGGACATCAACACTGAAGCTTTCTTT.

The CDR3 loop reads CASSEGVATDTQYF. CDR3 nucleotide sequence: TGTGCCAGCAGTGAAGGGGTAGCAACAGATACGCAGTATTTT. This chain links TRBV6-1 with TRBJ2-3; D is unclear. Trimming took off 1 base at V and 3 bases at J, with 8 bases between the two ends. From germline, CDR1 is MNHNS and CDR2 SASEGT. This CDR3 contains 14 residues.

CDR3 sequence: CASSPQVSSYNEQFF. The CDR3 DNA reads as TGTGCCAGCTCACCACAGGTGAGCTCCTACAATGAGCAGTTCTTC. The chain links TRBV18 to TRBJ2-1, with unresolved D. V was shortened by 1 base and J by 0 bases, with 7 bases between the two germline ends. The CDR3 length is 15 residues. Germline CDR1 KGHSH, CDR2 LQKENI.

The V gene is TRBV4-3, the J gene TRBJ1-1, with D possibly matching TRBD1 (6 bases). The CDR3 runs to 15 residues. Trimming pared 4 bases from V and 3 bases from J, leaving 15 bases between. Germline V gene data show CDR1 as LGHNA and CDR2 as YSLEER. The CDR3 region is CASSPMGGRYTEAFF. CDR3 sequence (DNA): TGCGCCAGCAGCCCCATGGGGGGGCGTTACACTGAAGCTTTCTTT.

The CDR3 loop is CASSVGQGARNQPQHF. CDR3 DNA: TGTGCCAGCAGCGTCGGACAGGGGGCTCGCAATCAGCCCCAGCATTTT. The chain links TRBV7-9 to TRBJ1-5; 11 bases agree with TRBD1. This CDR3 has 16 residues. In germline, CDR1 is SEHNR, CDR2 FQNEAQ (reference sequence). The J segment lost 2 bases and the V segment lost 5 bases, leaving 5 bases of the junction unmatched.

J is TRBJ2-7 and V is TRBV6-5; TRBD1 agrees at 9 bases. The CDR3 has 13 residues. Germline-derived CDR1 and CDR2 are MNHEY and SVGAGI. The junction had 4 bases not matched to a gene; V was cut back by 3 bases and J by 7 bases. The CDR3 region has the DNA TGTGCCAGCAGTTATGGGACAGGGATGGAGCAGTACTTC. Protein product: CASSYGTGMEQYF.

V gene TRBV27 combines with J gene TRBJ2-3; D may correspond to TRBD1 or TRBD2 (5 bases each). With 2 bases removed from V and 0 bases from J, the gap between germline ends came to 12 bases. Germline V lookup: CDR1 MNHEY, CDR2 SMNVEV (reference sequence). This CDR3 spans 16 amino acids. CDR3 residues: CASSLTFGASTDTQYF. CDR3 in DNA: TGTGCCAGCAGTTTAACCTTCGGGGCCAGCACAGATACGCAGTATTTT.

The rearrangement joins TRBV18 to TRBJ1-1; maybe TRBD1 (5 bases). There are 15 residues in the CDR3. Trimming cost V 0 bases and J 0 bases, with 8 bases left between them. Germline V lookup: CDR1 KGHSH, CDR2 LQKENI. The CDR3 DNA reads as TGTGCCAGCTCACCACCGGGGGATTTGAACACTGAAGCTTTCTTT. Its protein product is CASSPPGDLNTEAFF.

The V call is TRBV5-1, the J call TRBJ2-3; the D is unclear. Germline CDR1 is SGHRS and CDR2 is YFSETQ. This CDR3 contains 13 residues. Trimming took 3 bases from V and 4 from J, leaving 9 bases between them. The CDR3 DNA is TGCGCCAGCAGCTCGGAATACGCAGATACGCAGTATTTT. Translation: CASSSEYADTQYF.

The chain uses TRBV2 and TRBJ2-1; maybe TRBD2 (6 bases). Germline V gene data show CDR1 as SNHLY and CDR2 as FYNNEI. CDR3 length equals 15 residues. Trimming pared 3 bases from V and 5 bases from J, leaving 14 bases between. In DNA, the CDR3 is TGTGCCAGCAGTGAGATGGCGGGGCTCCACAATGAGCAGTTCTTC. This encodes CASSEMAGLHNEQFF.

J is TRBJ1-4 and V is TRBV5-1, with a possible D match to TRBD1 (5 bases). Trimming removed 5 bases from V and 0 bases from J, with 8 bases in between. Germline-derived CDR1 and CDR2 are SGHRS and YFSETQ. This CDR3 spans 14 amino acids. The CDR3 here is CASSEGATNEKLFF. The DNA for the CDR3 is TGCGCCAGCAGTGAAGGGGCAACTAATGAAAAACTGTTTTTT.

This chain joins TRBV7-8 and TRBJ1-5; D may be TRBD1 (5 bases). Deletions cut 4 bases from V and 5 bases from J, with 24 bases between. The germline gives CDR1 SGHVS, CDR2 FQNEAQ. The CDR3 loop spans 18 amino acids. In DNA, the CDR3 is TGTGCCAGCAGCTCTAGGCCATGGGGGGGGGTGGAGTATCAGCCCCAGCATTTT. Translation gives CASSSRPWGGVEYQPQHF.

On this clone: A read error is likely here: a far larger clone is one base away. CDR3 loop: CASGTGQNSPLHF. CDR3 nucleotide sequence: TGTGCCAGCGGCACGGGACAGAATTCACCCCTCCACTTT. The rearrangement links TRBV7-3 to TRBJ1-6, with 7 bases matching TRBD1. Germline loops: CDR1 SGHTA, CDR2 FQGTGA. The CDR3 runs 13 residues. Losses at the gene ends were 8 bases for V and 7 bases for J; bases not matched to a gene: 5.

In its sample, this clone was seen a few times. The V gene is TRBV27, the J gene TRBJ2-3; 8 positions agree with TRBD2. Germline CDR1 and CDR2: MNHEY and SMNVEV (reference sequence). The CDR3 contains 16 residues. The ends lost 6 bases at V and 4 bases at J; junction bases unmatched: 12. The CDR3 spells CASSPRMSGSSDTQYF. CDR3 nucleotides: TGTGCCAGCAGCCCTCGGATGAGCGGGAGTTCAGATACGCAGTATTTT.

V and J are TRBV2 and TRBJ1-4, with D tentatively TRBD1 (5 bases). Trimming took off 6 bases at V and 3 bases at J, with 14 bases between the two ends. The CDR3 totals 15 residues. Germline-derived CDR1 and CDR2 are SNHLY and FYNNEI. CDR3 in amino acids: CASRQQRGANEKLFF. The CDR3 nucleotides read TGTGCCAGCAGACAACAGCGGGGCGCTAATGAAAAACTGTTTTTT.

This clone appeared once. Additional DNA sequences in this sample encode the identical CDR3. This chain's CDR3 is CASSTPTSGSNEQFF. The CDR3 nucleotides are TGTGCCAGCAGTACCCCAACTAGCGGGAGCAATGAGCAGTTCTTC. The chain recombines TRBV28 with TRBJ2-1, with 11 bases lining up with TRBD2. This CDR3 has 15 amino acids. The germline CDR1 and CDR2 sequences are MDHEN and SYDVKM. The V and J ends lost 5 bases and 6 bases, in that order; junction bases with no gene match: 6.

The V gene is TRBV7-9, the J gene TRBJ1-1, with D possibly being TRBD1 (5 bases). Germline V CDR1 and CDR2: SEHNR, FQNEAQ (reference sequence). The V and J ends lost 1 base and 3 bases respectively, with 15 bases between them. This CDR3 comprises 16 residues. The CDR3 DNA reads as TGTGCCAGCAGCTTAGGAAGGGTATCGGGGGACACTGAAGCTTTCTTT. It is translated as CASSLGRVSGDTEAFF.